This TCR beta chain emerged from a study of identical twins. Study-wide findings and caveats: Beta clonotypes that were abundant in cord blood contained fewer insertions, a pattern absent from memory repertoires.

Germline V CDR1 and CDR2: MDHEN, SYDVKM. V dropped 8 bases and J dropped 0 bases, with 11 bases sitting between them. The CDR3 totals 13 residues. Unique molecular identifiers were present on cDNA, and template switching added a universal primer site. TCRdb recomputed calls from the 5' RACE reads with MiXCR, one row per CDR3 protein. The repertoire consists of 690,000 or so distinct CDR3 sequences, with 8.5% to 9% occurring once and the leading ten covering 0.85% to 1%. This clonotype was counted once. Antigen unknown. These sequences were also reported in another study, on yellow fever vaccine responses in identical twins.

The chain joins TRBV28 to TRBJ2-7, with D perhaps TRBD2 (5 bases). The sample was PBMCs. The receptor comes from a woman aged 18-29 years in good health. CDR3 sequence (DNA): TGTGCCAGCGTGCGACGGGGCTCCTACGAGCAGTACTTC. This encodes CASVRRGSYEQYF.